These T cell receptor beta chains were read from a single sample in a study of blood T cells in healthy people across ages. A single record per CDR3 protein comes from TCRdb applying MiXCR to the 5' RACE reads. Counted here are about 830,000 distinct CDR3 sequences, roughly 50% occurring once; the ten biggest clones make up around 20%. Sequences were obtained from blood. The origin of the receptors is a man aged 25-45 years in good health. The CDR3 runs from the conserved cysteine through the conserved F or W. A D gene is named only where the DNA matches it firmly. Only part of the rows carry a size: once, few, many, or a class if the clone is expanded.

j_call cdr3_length clone_size v_call d_call cdr3_aa cdr3_nt
TRBJ2-3 16 few TRBV29-1 TRBD1 CSVVGGDRVPADTQYF TGCAGCGTTGTAGGAGGAGACAGGGTTCCCGCGGATACGCAGTATTTT
TRBJ2-5 18 . TRBV6-5 . CASSSSFMTAAVGQTQYF TGTGCCAGCAGTTCCTCGTTTATGACGGCCGCTGTGGGGCAGACCCAGTACTTC
TRBJ1-5 15 . TRBV2 . CASSEARQSNQPQHF TGTGCCAGCAGTGAAGCGCGACAGTCCAATCAGCCCCAGCATTTT
TRBJ2-1 15 . TRBV14 . CASSQDTGANNEQFF TGTGCCAGCAGCCAAGATACGGGGGCGAACAATGAGCAGTTCTTC
TRBJ2-6 15 once TRBV6-5 . CASKRVISGANVLTF TGTGCCAGCAAAAGGGTAATCTCTGGGGCCAACGTCCTGACTTTC
TRBJ1-2 11 . TRBV6-6 . CASSLTIGYTF TGTGCCAGCAGTCTCACGATCGGCTACACCTTC
TRBJ1-2 17 . TRBV9 . CASSVGTASFSRYGYTF TGTGCCAGCAGCGTAGGGACAGCTAGCTTTTCCCGCTATGGCTACACCTTC
TRBJ2-3 14 . TRBV7-2 . CASSIGQNTDTQYF TGTGCCAGCAGCATCGGACAGAACACAGATACGCAGTATTTT
TRBJ2-5 14 . TRBV11-2 TRBD1 CASRPGTAQETQYF TGTGCCAGCAGACCGGGGACAGCTCAAGAGACCCAGTACTTC
TRBJ2-7 14 . TRBV2 . CASSVRGNTYEQYF TGTGCCAGCAGTGTCAGGGGCAACACCTACGAGCAGTACTTC
TRBJ2-7 14 few TRBV4-3 . CASSQGGSSDEQYF TGCGCCAGCAGCCAAGGGGGTTCCTCCGACGAGCAGTACTTC
TRBJ2-7 11 . TRBV3-1 . CASSMGDEQYF TGTGCCAGCAGCATGGGGGACGAGCAGTACTTC
TRBJ2-7 12 many TRBV20-1 TRBD2 CSASGGDYEQYF TGCAGTGCTAGCGGGGGGGACTACGAGCAGTACTTC
TRBJ2-1 14 . TRBV10-3 TRBD2 CAIATSGVNNEQFF TGTGCCATCGCGACTAGCGGGGTGAACAATGAGCAGTTCTTC
TRBJ1-5 14 few TRBV6-2/TRBV6-3 . CASRPDRDYQPQHF TGTGCCAGCAGGCCTGACAGAGATTATCAGCCCCAGCATTTT
TRBJ2-5 15 few TRBV5-1 TRBD1 CASSLVADREVYQYF TGCGCCAGCAGCTTGGTAGCCGACAGGGAAGTCTATCAGTACTTC
TRBJ2-1 15 few TRBV9 TRBD2 CASSVDGLDINEQFF TGTGCCAGCAGCGTAGACGGACTAGATATAAATGAGCAGTTCTTC
TRBJ2-7 12 . TRBV12-3/TRBV12-4 TRBD1 CASSSDREEQYF TGTGCCAGCAGCTCCGACAGGGAGGAGCAGTACTTC
TRBJ2-6 15 many TRBV6-1 . CASSETSSGANVLTF TGTGCCAGCAGTGAAACGAGCTCTGGGGCCAACGTCCTGACTTTC
TRBJ1-1 14 . TRBV29-1 . CSVEDAPANIEAFF TGCAGCGTTGAAGATGCGCCAGCTAATATTGAAGCTTTCTTT
TRBJ2-7 15 . TRBV9 . CASSVAYGGRDEQYF TGTGCCAGCAGCGTAGCTTATGGGGGGCGCGACGAGCAGTACTTC
TRBJ2-1 16 few TRBV15 . CATSPWVESLYNEQFF TGTGCCACCAGCCCATGGGTGGAGTCCCTATACAATGAGCAGTTCTTC
TRBJ2-2 13 . TRBV12-3/TRBV12-4 . CASSVLFPGELFF TGTGCCAGCAGTGTACTTTTCCCCGGGGAGCTGTTTTTT
TRBJ2-7 13 . TRBV12-3/TRBV12-4 . CASSFEGEYEQYF TGTGCCAGCAGTTTCGAGGGGGAGTACGAGCAGTACTTC
TRBJ2-7 13 . TRBV20-1 TRBD1 CSATRQGAYEQYF TGCAGTGCGACCCGACAGGGGGCCTACGAGCAGTACTTC
TRBJ2-5 17 . TRBV12-3/TRBV12-4 . CASSESRSRARLETQYF TGTGCCAGCAGCGAGTCGCGTAGCAGGGCACGGTTGGAGACCCAGTACTTC
TRBJ2-3 15 few TRBV7-2 TRBD1 CASSQGQGSWDTQYF TGTGCCAGCAGCCAGGGACAGGGCTCCTGGGATACGCAGTATTTT
TRBJ2-1 12 few TRBV10-3 TRBD1 CAIGTDYNEQFF TGTGCCATCGGGACAGACTACAATGAGCAGTTCTTC
TRBJ2-7 11 . TRBV25-1 . CASSEYNEQYF TGTGCCAGCAGTGAATACAACGAGCAGTACTTC
TRBJ1-2 14 . TRBV7-9 . CASSPTPLADTNTF TGTGCCAGCAGCCCGACGCCCTTGGCGGACACAAACACCTTC
TRBJ2-7 15 . TRBV2 . CASKINGDNSYEQYF TGTGCCAGCAAAATAAACGGGGACAACTCCTACGAGCAGTACTTC
TRBJ2-3 13 . TRBV6-4 . CASSDVASDTQYF TGTGCCAGCAGTGACGTGGCCTCCGATACGCAGTATTTT
TRBJ1-1 14 . TRBV20-1 TRBD1 CSAREGTVNTEAFF TGCAGTGCCAGGGAAGGGACAGTTAACACTGAAGCTTTCTTT
TRBJ1-6 16 few TRBV3-1 . CASSQVTLSYNSPLHF TGTGCCAGCAGCCAAGTTACGCTTTCCTATAATTCACCCCTCCACTTT
TRBJ2-6 16 once TRBV18 . CASSRTQSSGANVLTF TGTGCCAGCTCACGAACACAGAGCTCTGGGGCCAACGTCCTGACTTTC
TRBJ1-5 13 few TRBV7-2 TRBD1 CASSQAGGQPQHF TGTGCCAGCAGCCAAGCAGGGGGTCAGCCCCAGCATTTT
TRBJ1-2 12 . TRBV12-3/TRBV12-4 . CASSYPGHLYTF TGTGCCAGCAGTTACCCGGGACACCTCTACACCTTC
TRBJ2-5 13 . TRBV29-1 TRBD1 CSGGTGNGETQYF TGCAGCGGGGGGACAGGGAACGGAGAGACCCAGTACTTC
TRBJ1-5 13 . TRBV29-1 TRBD1 CSVGRDRLQPQHF TGCAGCGTTGGCCGGGACAGGCTCCAGCCCCAGCATTTT
TRBJ2-7 15 . TRBV6-1 . CASFWESTVYNEQYF TGTGCCAGCTTTTGGGAGAGCACGGTTTACAATGAGCAGTACTTC